This TCR beta chain was profiled in a study of cytomegalovirus exposure and HLA in healthy donors. CDR1 and CDR2 (germline): SGHTA, FQGNSA. Losses at the gene ends were 3 bases for V and 9 bases for J; bases not matched to a gene: 11. This CDR3 has 15 residues. In the PCR, 60 Vbeta and 13 Jbeta primers were used. The assay was immunoSEQ multiplex PCR, and TCRdb's table has in-frame clones only and misses some. The table records around 110,000 clones, roughly 69% of them present only once. Sequenced sample: PBMCs. This TCR derives from a woman in her thirties or forties in good health and CMV-seropositive. The chain has TRBV7-2 and TRBJ1-1; TRBD1 matches 9 bases. Here the CDR3 reads CASSLPSGTGRKAFF. The CDR3 DNA follows: TGTGCCAGCAGCTTGCCATCTGGGACAGGGAGAAAAGCTTTCTTT.